This T cell receptor beta chain was sequenced for a study of blood T cell repertoires in COVID-19. Across the study: Samples taken during acute and convalescent COVID-19 were collected in the United States, Italy and Spain.

Original processing methods: Using reference gene primer amplification, nucleated cell counts were estimated. Clones were sequenced by immunoSEQ multiplex PCR, and TCRdb holds only the in-frame ones, with some missing. Clone size and V and J calls were adopted from that table, with D and trimming inferred from the DNA. Counted here are some 150,000 clones, about 91% occurring once; the ten biggest clones make up over 0.8%. This CDR3 contains 14 residues. The ends lost 4 bases at V and 4 bases at J; junction bases unmatched: 4. CDR1 SGHDT and CDR2 YYEEEE come from the germline V gene. This sequence was found in a woman aged 45-60 years with acute or convalescent COVID-19. V is TRBV5-6 and J is TRBJ2-2; 7 positions match TRBD2. The sequenced sample was peripheral blood. The CDR3 DNA reads as TGTGCCAGCAGCCGACTAGCTGGCACCGGGGAGCTGTTTTTT. This codes for CASSRLAGTGELFF.